This T cell receptor (beta chain) was found in a study of Ad26.COV2.S vaccination and SARS-CoV-2 variants. Described treatment: around 19 received Ad26.COV2.S at low or high dose, single or two shots; 5 received placebo; per-sample allocation not given. Day 63 after the first vaccine or placebo injection was the time point for sampling. Donor was an adult aged 18-55 years in Boston. Between the trimmed V and J ends, which lost 0 bases and 1 base, there was a span of 13 bases. Germline-derived CDR1 and CDR2 are ENHRY and SYGVKD. This CDR3 spans 17 amino acids. Findings and limits, study-wide: Measures of TCR breadth and depth may have fallen short of total T cell responses.

Data came from immunoSEQ multiplex PCR; TCRdb stores just in-frame clones and leaves some out. This table has approximately 420,000 clones, about 85% appearing once. Comments on this clone: Its antigen is still unknown.

The V call is TRBV10-3, the J call TRBJ1-3, with D unresolved. The sequence was collected from a person between 18 and 59 years old who received the Ad26.COV2.S COVID-19 vaccine or a placebo. The sequencing used peripheral blood, collected in a trial of Ad26.COV2.S vaccine versus placebo. In DNA form, the CDR3 reads TGTGCCATCAGTGAGTCTGTGACCCGACGATCTGGAAACACCATATATTTT. This sequence encodes CAISESVTRRSGNTIYF.